A single TCR beta chain is shown here with its context. The sample originates from a study of T cells after somatic rescue of genetic block. Generated by immunoSEQ multiplex PCR, the TCRdb table keeps only in-frame clones and is missing some. The table shows under 150,000 clones, with 90% to 95% occurring only once. Specimen: peripheral blood mononuclear cells (PBMCs). The receptor was isolated from a woman in her late teens or twenties.

The CDR3 region has the DNA TGTGCCAGCAGCATACAACGGAATCAGCCCCAGCATTTT. This gives the protein CASSIQRNQPQHF. This chain uses TRBV11-2 with TRBJ1-5; no definite D call. CDR3 length equals 13 residues. Trimming removed 5 bases at V and 4 bases at J, with 9 bases between. Germline V gives CDR1 SGHAT, CDR2 FQNNGV.